One TCR beta chain is described in this entry. The source of the sample is a study of blood T cell repertoires in COVID-19. Turning to the study itself: The cDNA or gDNA used as material had been derived from T cells, B-cell-depleted T cells, or PBMCs.

Trimming shortened V by 4 bases and J by 6 bases, and 12 bases separated the two germline ends. Germline V gene sequence: CDR1 MNHEY, CDR2 SMNVEV (reference sequence). The CDR3 extends over 13 amino acids. Living in 24 US areas, the participants were between roughly 18 and 90 years of age. Participants' reported clinical history set cohort assignment. Before being deemed recovered, Cohort 3 donors had two negative PCRs, clearance, or symptom resolution. Clones were read by immunoSEQ multiplex PCR, and TCRdb kept only the in-frame ones, dropping some. The sample contains approximately 270,000 clones, 80% to 90% of which appear only once.

The source is a woman aged 45 to 65 who had recovered from COVID-19. The sequenced sample was PBMCs or T cells enriched from blood (not recorded which). The rearrangement uses TRBV27 and TRBJ1-2; D perhaps matches TRBD1 (5 bases). CDR3 DNA sequence: TGTGCCAGCAGTTCCAGGGCCTCAGATGGCTACACCTTC. This encodes CASSSRASDGYTF.